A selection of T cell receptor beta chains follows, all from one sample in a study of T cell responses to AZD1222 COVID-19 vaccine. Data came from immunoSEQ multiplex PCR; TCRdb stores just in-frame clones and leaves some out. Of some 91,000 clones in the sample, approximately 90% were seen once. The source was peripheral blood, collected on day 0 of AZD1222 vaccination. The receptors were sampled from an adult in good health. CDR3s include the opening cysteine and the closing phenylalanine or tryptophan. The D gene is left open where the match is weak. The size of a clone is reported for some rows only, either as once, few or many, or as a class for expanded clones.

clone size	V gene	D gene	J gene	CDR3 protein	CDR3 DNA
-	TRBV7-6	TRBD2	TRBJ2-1	CASSLVAVGREPGYNEQFF	TGTGCCAGCAGCTTAGTAGCCGTTGGGCGGGAGCCGGGTTACAATGAGCAGTTCTTC
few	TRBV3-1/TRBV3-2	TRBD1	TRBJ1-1	CASSQWDRVTEAFF	TGTGCCAGCAGCCAATGGGACAGGGTCACTGAAGCTTTCTTT
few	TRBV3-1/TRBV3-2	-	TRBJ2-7	CASSQDCGTKCYEQYF	TGTGCCAGCAGCCAAGATTGCGGGACCAAATGCTACGAGCAGTACTTC
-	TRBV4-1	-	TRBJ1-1	CASSQEQNTEAFF	TGCGCCAGCAGCCAAGAGCAGAACACTGAAGCTTTCTTT
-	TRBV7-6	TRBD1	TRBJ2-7	CASSPDRGSYEQYF	TGTGCCAGCAGCCCCGACAGGGGAAGCTACGAGCAGTACTTC
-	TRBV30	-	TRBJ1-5	CAWSPTDDQPQHF	TGTGCCTGGAGTCCTACCGATGATCAGCCCCAGCATTTT
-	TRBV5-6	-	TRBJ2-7	CASSLWHRRTYEQYF	TGTGCCAGCAGCTTGTGGCACAGGAGAACCTACGAGCAGTACTTC
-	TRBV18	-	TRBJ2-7	CASSNRENYEQYF	TGTGCCAGCTCAAACAGGGAGAACTACGAGCAGTACTTC
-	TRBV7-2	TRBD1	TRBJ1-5	CASSWTGDQPQHF	TGTGCCAGCAGCTGGACAGGGGATCAGCCCCAGCATTTT
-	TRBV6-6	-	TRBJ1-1	CASSYSGTENTEAFF	TGTGCCAGCAGTTACTCAGGGACGGAAAACACTGAAGCTTTCTTT
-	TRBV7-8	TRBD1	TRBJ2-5	CASGTEQGTQYF	TGTGCCAGCGGGACAGAACAAGGAACCCAGTACTTC
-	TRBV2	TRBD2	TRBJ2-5	CASSQREGETQYF	TGTGCCAGCAGCCAGCGGGAGGGGGAGACCCAGTACTTC
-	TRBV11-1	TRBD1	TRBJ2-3	CASSLTGGGDTQYF	TGTGCCAGCAGCTTGACAGGGGGCGGCGATACGCAGTATTTT
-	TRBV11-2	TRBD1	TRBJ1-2	CASSLQGGGPNYGYTF	TGTGCCAGCAGCTTACAAGGGGGCGGCCCCAACTATGGCTACACCTTC
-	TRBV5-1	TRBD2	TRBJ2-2	CASSSGLLNTGELFF	TGCGCCAGCAGCTCGGGACTACTAAACACCGGGGAGCTGTTTTTT
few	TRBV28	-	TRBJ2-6	CASSPQGYGANVLTF	TGTGCCAGCAGTCCCCAGGGTTATGGGGCCAACGTCCTGACTTTC
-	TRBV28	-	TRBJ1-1	CASSLFGFRGEKTEAFF	TGTGCCAGCAGTTTATTTGGATTTCGGGGTGAGAAGACTGAAGCTTTCTTT
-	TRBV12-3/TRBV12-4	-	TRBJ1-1	CASSLNYPRTFF	TGTGCCAGCAGTTTAAATTACCCGAGGACTTTCTTT
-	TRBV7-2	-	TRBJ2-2	CASSLSGIDTGELFF	TGTGCCAGCAGCTTATCCGGGATAGATACCGGGGAGCTGTTTTTT
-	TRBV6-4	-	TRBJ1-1	CASSTGTSSTEAFF	TGTGCCAGCAGTACAGGTACCTCAAGCACTGAAGCTTTCTTT
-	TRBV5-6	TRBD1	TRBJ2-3	CASSLTGSPQDTQYF	TGTGCCAGCAGCCTGACAGGGTCACCGCAGGATACGCAGTATTTT
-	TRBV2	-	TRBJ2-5	CASSDPSLLETQYF	TGTGCCAGCAGTGACCCTAGCCTCCTGGAGACCCAGTACTTC
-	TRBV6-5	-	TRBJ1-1	CASSQGGLTEAFF	TGTGCCAGCAGCCAAGGAGGGCTCACTGAAGCTTTCTTT
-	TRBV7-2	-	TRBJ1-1	CASSFRGGSTEAFF	TGTGCCAGCAGCTTTAGGGGGGGGAGCACTGAAGCTTTCTTT
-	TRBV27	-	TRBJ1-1	CASWWGFGTEAFF	TGTGCCAGCTGGTGGGGATTTGGCACTGAAGCTTTCTTT
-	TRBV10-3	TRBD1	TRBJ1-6	CAISSAGGSPLHF	TGTGCCATCAGTTCAGCAGGGGGTTCACCCCTCCACTTT
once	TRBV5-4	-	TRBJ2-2	CASSLDVGELFF	TGTGCCAGCAGCTTGGACGTCGGGGAGCTGTTTTTT
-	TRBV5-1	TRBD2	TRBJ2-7	CASSFARGEGSRYEQYF	TGCGCCAGCAGCTTTGCCCGGGGGGAGGGCTCTAGGTACGAGCAGTACTTC
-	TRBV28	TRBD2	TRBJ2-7	CASSPTSGRAAFEQYF	TGTGCCAGCAGTCCTACTAGCGGGAGGGCCGCATTCGAGCAGTACTTC
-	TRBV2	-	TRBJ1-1	CASRVRATEAFF	TGTGCCAGCAGGGTGAGAGCCACTGAAGCTTTCTTT
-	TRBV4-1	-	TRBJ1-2	CASSQPPNTPYTF	TGCGCCAGCAGCCAACCTCCTAACACCCCCTACACCTTC
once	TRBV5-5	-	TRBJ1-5	CASSLGSGASNQPQHF	TGTGCCAGCAGTCTTGGGTCTGGGGCGAGCAATCAGCCCCAGCATTTT
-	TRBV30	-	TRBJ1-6	CAWSVSKALHF	TGTGCCTGGAGTGTATCGAAGGCCCTCCACTTT
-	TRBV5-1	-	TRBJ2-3	CASSATGTYEF	TGCGCCAGCAGCGCCACGGGGACCTACGAGTTT
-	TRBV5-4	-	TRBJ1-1	CASSLWAQGAEAFF	TGTGCCAGCAGCTTGTGGGCACAGGGCGCTGAAGCTTTCTTT
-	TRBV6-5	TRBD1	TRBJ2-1	CASSPGQVTYNEQFF	TGTGCCAGCAGTCCGGGACAGGTAACGTACAATGAGCAGTTCTTC
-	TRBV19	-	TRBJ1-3	CASSRGSGNTIYF	TGTGCCAGTAGTAGGGGCTCTGGAAACACCATATATTTT
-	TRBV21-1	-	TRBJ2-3	CASSGAGNDTDTQYF	TGTGCCAGCAGCGGGGCAGGGAACGACACAGATACGCAGTATTTT
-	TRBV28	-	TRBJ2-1	CASSHPSEAYNEQFF	TGTGCCAGCAGTCACCCTAGCGAAGCCTACAATGAGCAGTTCTTC
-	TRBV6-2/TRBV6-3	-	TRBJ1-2	CASSPYGSNRGGYTF	TGTGCCAGCAGCCCTTACGGATCCAACCGAGGGGGCTACACCTTC